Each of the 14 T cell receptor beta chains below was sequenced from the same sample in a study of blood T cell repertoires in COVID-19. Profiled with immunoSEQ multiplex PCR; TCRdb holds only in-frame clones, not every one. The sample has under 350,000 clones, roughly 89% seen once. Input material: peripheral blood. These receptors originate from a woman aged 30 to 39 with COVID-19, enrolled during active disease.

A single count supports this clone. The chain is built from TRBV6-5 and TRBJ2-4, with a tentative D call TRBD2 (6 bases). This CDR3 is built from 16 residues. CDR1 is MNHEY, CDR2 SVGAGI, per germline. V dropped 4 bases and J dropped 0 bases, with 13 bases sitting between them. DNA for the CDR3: TGTGCCAGCAGTTCCATGGGAGGACTAGCCAAAAACATTCAGTACTTC. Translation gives CASSSMGGLAKNIQYF.

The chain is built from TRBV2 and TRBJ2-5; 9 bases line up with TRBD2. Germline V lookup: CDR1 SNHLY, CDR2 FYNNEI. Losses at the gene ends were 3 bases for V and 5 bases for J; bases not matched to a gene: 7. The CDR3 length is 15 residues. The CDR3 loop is CASSDGRGGLETQYF. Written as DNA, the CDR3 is TGTGCCAGCAGTGACGGGCGGGGGGGCCTTGAGACCCAGTACTTC.

The CDR3 nucleotides are TGTGCCAGCAGTGAATTTGTACAGTTGAACACTGAAGCTTTCTTT. Amino acid sequence: CASSEFVQLNTEAFF. V and J are TRBV6-1 and TRBJ1-1; D not resolved. V lost 2 bases and J lost 0, with 10 bases in between. The CDR3 runs to 15 residues. The germline CDR1 and CDR2 sequences are MNHNS and SASEGT.

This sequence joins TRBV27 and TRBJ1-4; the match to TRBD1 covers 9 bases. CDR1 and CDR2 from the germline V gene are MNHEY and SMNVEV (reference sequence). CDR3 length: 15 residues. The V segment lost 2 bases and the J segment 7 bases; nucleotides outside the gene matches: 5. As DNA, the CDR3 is TGTGCCAGCAGTTTAGTGGGGACAGGGACTGAAAAACTGTTTTTT. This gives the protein CASSLVGTGTEKLFF.

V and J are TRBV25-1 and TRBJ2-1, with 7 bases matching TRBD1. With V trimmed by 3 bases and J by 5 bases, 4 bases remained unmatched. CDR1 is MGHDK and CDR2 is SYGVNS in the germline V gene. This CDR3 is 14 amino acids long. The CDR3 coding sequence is TGTGCCAGCAGTGACACCGGGACAGACAATGAGCAGTTCTTC. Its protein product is CASSDTGTDNEQFF.

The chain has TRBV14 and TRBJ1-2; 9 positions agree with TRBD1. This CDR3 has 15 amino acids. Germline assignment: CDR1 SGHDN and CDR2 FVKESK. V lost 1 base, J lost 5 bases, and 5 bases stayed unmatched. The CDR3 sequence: CASSQAGTGLYGYTF. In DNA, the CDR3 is TGTGCCAGCAGCCAAGCCGGGACAGGGCTTTATGGCTACACCTTC.

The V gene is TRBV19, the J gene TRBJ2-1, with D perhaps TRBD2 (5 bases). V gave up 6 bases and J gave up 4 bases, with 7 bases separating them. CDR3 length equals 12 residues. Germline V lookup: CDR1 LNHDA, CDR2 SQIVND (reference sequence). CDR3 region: CASSGGYNEQFF. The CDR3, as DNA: TGTGCCAGTAGCGGCGGGTACAATGAGCAGTTCTTC.

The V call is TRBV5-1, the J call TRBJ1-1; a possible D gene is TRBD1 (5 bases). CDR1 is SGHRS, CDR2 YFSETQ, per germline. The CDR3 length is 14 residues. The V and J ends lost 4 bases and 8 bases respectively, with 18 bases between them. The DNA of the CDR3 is TGCGCCAGCAGCCCCCGGGGGACTACGCCAGAAGCTTTCTTT. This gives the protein CASSPRGTTPEAFF.

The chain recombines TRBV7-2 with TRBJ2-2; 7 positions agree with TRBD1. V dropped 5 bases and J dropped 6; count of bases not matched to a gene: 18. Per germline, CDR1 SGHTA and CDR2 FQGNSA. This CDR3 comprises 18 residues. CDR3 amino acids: CASSQGRMRQGKAGELFF. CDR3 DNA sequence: TGTGCCAGCAGCCAAGGCCGAATGAGACAGGGTAAAGCCGGGGAGCTGTTTTTT.

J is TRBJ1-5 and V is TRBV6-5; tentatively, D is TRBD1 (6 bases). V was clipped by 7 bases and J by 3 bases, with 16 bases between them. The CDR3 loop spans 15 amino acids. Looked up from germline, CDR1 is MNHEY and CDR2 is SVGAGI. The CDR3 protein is CASTATGRYNQPQHF. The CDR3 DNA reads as TGTGCCAGCACTGCGACAGGCAGATACAATCAGCCCCAGCATTTT.

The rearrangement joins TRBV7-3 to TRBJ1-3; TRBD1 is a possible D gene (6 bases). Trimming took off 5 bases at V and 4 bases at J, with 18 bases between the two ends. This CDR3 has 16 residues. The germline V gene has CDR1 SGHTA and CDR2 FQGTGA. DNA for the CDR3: TGTGCCAGCAGCCCTAACAGGGTCTTAACAGGAAACACCATATATTTT. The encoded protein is CASSPNRVLTGNTIYF.

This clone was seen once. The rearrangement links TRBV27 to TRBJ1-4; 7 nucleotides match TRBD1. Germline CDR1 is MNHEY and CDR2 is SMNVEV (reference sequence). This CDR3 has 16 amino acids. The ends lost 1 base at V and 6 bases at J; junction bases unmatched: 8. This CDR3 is CASSLYAGTAYEKLFF. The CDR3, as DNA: TGTGCCAGCAGTTTATATGCTGGGACAGCTTATGAAAAACTGTTTTTT.

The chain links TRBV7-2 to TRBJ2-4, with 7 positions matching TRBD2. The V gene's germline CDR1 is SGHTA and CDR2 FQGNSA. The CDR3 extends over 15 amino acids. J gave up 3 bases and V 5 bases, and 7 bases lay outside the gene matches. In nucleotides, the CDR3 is TGTGCCAGCAGCCCCCGGGGGGAGGGCAAAAACATTCAGTACTTC. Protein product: CASSPRGEGKNIQYF. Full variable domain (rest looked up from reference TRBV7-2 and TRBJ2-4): GAGVSQSPSNKVTEKGKDVELRCDPISGHTALYWYRQSLGQGLEFLIYFQGNSAPDKSGLPSDRFSAERTGGSVSTLTIQRTQQEDSAVYLCASSPRGEGKNIQYFGAGTRLSVL.

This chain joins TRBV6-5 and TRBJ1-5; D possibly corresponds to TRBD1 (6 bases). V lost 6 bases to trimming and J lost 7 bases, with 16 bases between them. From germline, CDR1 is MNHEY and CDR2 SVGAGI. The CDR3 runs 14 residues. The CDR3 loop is CASRAGNQGQPQHF. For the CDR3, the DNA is TGTGCCAGCAGAGCAGGGAATCAGGGGCAGCCCCAGCATTTT.